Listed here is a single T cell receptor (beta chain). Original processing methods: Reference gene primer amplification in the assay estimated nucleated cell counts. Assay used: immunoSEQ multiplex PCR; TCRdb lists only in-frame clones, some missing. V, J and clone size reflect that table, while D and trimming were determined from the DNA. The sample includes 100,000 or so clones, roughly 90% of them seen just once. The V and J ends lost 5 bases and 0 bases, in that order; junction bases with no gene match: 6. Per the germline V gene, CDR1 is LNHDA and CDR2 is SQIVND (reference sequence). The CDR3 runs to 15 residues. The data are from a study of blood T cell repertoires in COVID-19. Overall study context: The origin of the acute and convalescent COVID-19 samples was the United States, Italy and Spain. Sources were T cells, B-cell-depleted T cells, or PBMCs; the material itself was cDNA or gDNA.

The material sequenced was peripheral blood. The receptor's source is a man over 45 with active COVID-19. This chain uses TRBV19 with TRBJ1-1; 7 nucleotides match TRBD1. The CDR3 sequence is CASSENRGLNTEAFF. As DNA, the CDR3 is TGTGCCAGTAGTGAGAACAGGGGCTTGAACACTGAAGCTTTCTTT.